This TCR beta chain was sequenced in a study of blood T cell repertoires in COVID-19. Turning to the study itself: T cells, B-cell-depleted T cells, or PBMCs supplied cDNA or gDNA.

Original methodology: It was from reference gene primer amplification that nucleated cell counts were estimated. The repertoire was sequenced with immunoSEQ multiplex PCR; TCRdb's copy has only in-frame clones and lacks some. V, J and clone size are those of that table, while D and trimming were read from the DNA. Among some 220,000 clones listed, 65% to 90% were seen once. Followed longitudinally, the Seattle patients had been enrolled during active infection. The TCR sequence derives from a woman aged 70 to 79 with COVID-19, enrolled during active disease. Sequenced material: peripheral blood.

The CDR3: CASIKPGTGVRPLHF. The CDR3 coding sequence is TGTGCCAGCATAAAACCCGGGACAGGGGTACGGCCCCTCCACTTT. V is TRBV28 and J is TRBJ1-6; 10 nucleotides align to TRBD1. This CDR3 spans 15 amino acids. From germline, CDR1 is MDHEN and CDR2 SYDVKM. Unmatched junction bases numbered 13, after V lost 7 bases and J lost 13 bases.